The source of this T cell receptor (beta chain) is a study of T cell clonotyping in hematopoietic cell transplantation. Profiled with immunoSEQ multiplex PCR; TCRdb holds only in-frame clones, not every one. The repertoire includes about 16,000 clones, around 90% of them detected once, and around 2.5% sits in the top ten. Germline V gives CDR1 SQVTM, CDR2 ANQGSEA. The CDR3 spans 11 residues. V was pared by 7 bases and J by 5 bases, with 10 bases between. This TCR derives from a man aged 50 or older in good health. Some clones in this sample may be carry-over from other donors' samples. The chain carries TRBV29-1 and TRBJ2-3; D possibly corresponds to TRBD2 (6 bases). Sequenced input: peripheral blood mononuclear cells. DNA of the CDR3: TGCAGCGCGGGGGTGGGAGATACGCAGTATTTT. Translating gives CSAGVGDTQYF.